This is a list of T cell receptor beta chains from one sample in a study of T cells of healthy individuals. One entry per CDR3 protein results from TCRdb running MiXCR on the 5' RACE reads. The profile shows 60,000 to 75,000 distinct CDR3 sequences, about 16% of them singletons. Receptors were obtained from a human donor in good health. Each CDR3 is given with its conserved first and last residue. Each record gives: V gene, clone size, D gene, J gene, CDR3 protein, CDR3 DNA. The D gene is left open where the match is weak. A row's size may be missing; if present it is once, few, many or a size class.

V: TRBV11-2; size: few; D: NA; J: TRBJ2-3; CDR3: CASSLDLVAAGTDTQYF; DNA: TGTGCCAGCAGCTTAGATCTAGTGGCGGCCGGCACAGATACGCAGTATTTT
V: TRBV20-1; size: medium-sized; D: NA; J: TRBJ2-1; CDR3: CSARDQGNEQRAYNEQFF; DNA: TGCAGTGCTAGAGATCAGGGAAATGAGCAAAGGGCCTACAATGAGCAGTTCTTC
V: TRBV11-2; size: NA; D: NA; J: TRBJ2-4; CDR3: CASSQPTGGKNIQYF; DNA: TGTGCCAGCAGCCAGCCGACAGGCGGCAAAAACATTCAGTACTTC
V: TRBV10-3; size: many; D: TRBD1; J: TRBJ1-1; CDR3: CAISTGENTEAFF; DNA: TGTGCCATCAGTACAGGGGAGAACACTGAAGCTTTCTTT
V: TRBV7-3; size: NA; D: TRBD1; J: TRBJ2-3; CDR3: CASSFTGVGDTQYF; DNA: TGTGCCAGCAGCTTTACAGGGGTCGGGGATACGCAGTATTTT
V: TRBV19; size: few; D: NA; J: TRBJ2-1; CDR3: CASSFGLADSYNEQFF; DNA: TGTGCCAGTAGTTTCGGTCTAGCCGACTCCTACAATGAGCAGTTCTTC
V: TRBV29-1; size: once; D: NA; J: TRBJ2-3; CDR3: CSGGRGGTDTQYF; DNA: TGCAGCGGTGGCAGGGGGGGCACAGATACGCAGTATTTT
V: TRBV7-9; size: many; D: NA; J: TRBJ2-7; CDR3: CASSLGGKGEQYF; DNA: TGTGCCAGCAGCTTAGGCGGAAAAGGAGAGCAGTACTTC
V: TRBV9; size: NA; D: NA; J: TRBJ1-1; CDR3: CASGKGWGTLEAFF; DNA: TGTGCCAGCGGGAAAGGGTGGGGGACGCTGGAAGCTTTCTTT
V: TRBV27; size: many; D: TRBD1; J: TRBJ1-6; CDR3: CASSFVTGINSPLHF; DNA: TGTGCCAGCAGTTTCGTGACAGGGATTAATTCACCCCTCCACTTT
V: TRBV5-6; size: few; D: TRBD1; J: TRBJ2-2; CDR3: CASSDGTGLTGELFF; DNA: TGTGCCAGCAGCGACGGGACAGGTCTCACCGGGGAGCTGTTTTTT
V: TRBV18; size: NA; D: NA; J: TRBJ2-1; CDR3: CASSPGPQNYNEQFF; DNA: TGTGCCAGCTCACCGGGACCGCAGAACTACAATGAGCAGTTCTTC
V: TRBV7-6; size: NA; D: TRBD2; J: TRBJ2-1; CDR3: CASSTGTSGNEQFF; DNA: TGTGCCAGCAGCACCGGGACTAGCGGTAATGAGCAGTTCTTC
V: TRBV10-2; size: many; D: TRBD1; J: TRBJ2-7; CDR3: CASSPGQISYEQYF; DNA: TGCGCCAGCAGTCCGGGACAGATTTCCTACGAGCAGTACTTC
V: TRBV6-2/TRBV6-3; size: NA; D: TRBD2; J: TRBJ2-7; CDR3: CATGLRGTSGSLREQYF; DNA: TGTGCCACCGGCCTACGCGGGACTAGCGGGAGTCTTCGCGAGCAGTACTTC
V: TRBV3-1; size: many; D: TRBD1; J: TRBJ2-3; CDR3: CASSPRGQQSADTQYF; DNA: TGTGCCAGCAGCCCTAGGGGACAGCAGAGTGCAGATACGCAGTATTTT
V: TRBV20-1; size: many; D: TRBD2; J: TRBJ2-5; CDR3: CSALRAGVWETQYF; DNA: TGCAGTGCCCTTAGGGCGGGAGTATGGGAGACCCAGTACTTC
V: TRBV6-5; size: NA; D: NA; J: TRBJ1-5; CDR3: CASRFQVDQPQHF; DNA: TGTGCCAGCAGATTCCAGGTGGATCAGCCCCAGCATTTT
V: TRBV21-1; size: few; D: NA; J: TRBJ2-7; CDR3: CASSKNYEQYF; DNA: TGTGCCAGCAGCAAAAACTACGAGCAGTACTTC
V: TRBV12-3/TRBV12-4; size: NA; D: TRBD1; J: TRBJ2-4; CDR3: CASSRQGAKNIQYF; DNA: TGTGCCAGCAGTAGACAGGGGGCCAAAAACATTCAGTACTTC
V: TRBV4-1; size: few; D: TRBD2; J: TRBJ2-5; CDR3: CASSRGSGREIGETQYF; DNA: TGCGCCAGCAGCCGGGGTAGTGGGCGGGAGATTGGAGAGACCCAGTACTTC